These 12 T cell receptor beta chains share one sample of origin, sequenced in a study of blood T cell repertoires in COVID-19. The data were produced by immunoSEQ multiplex PCR, yet TCRdb's version contains in-frame clones alone and is incomplete. The top ten clones hold about 9.4% of a sample with 210,000 or so clones, approximately 80% of them seen once. Material for sequencing was peripheral blood. These receptors were collected from a woman aged 80 or over with acute or convalescent COVID-19.

The rearrangement uses TRBV19 and TRBJ1-1, with 7 nucleotides matching TRBD1. The CDR3 loop spans 14 amino acids. With V trimmed by 8 bases and J by 1 base, 7 bases remained unmatched. Germline assignment: CDR1 LNHDA and CDR2 SQIVND (reference sequence). The CDR3 coding sequence is TGTGCCAGTCGGGGACAGAGGACGAACACTGAAGCTTTCTTT. The encoded protein is CASRGQRTNTEAFF.

V and J are TRBV4-3 and TRBJ2-3, with 9 bases lining up with TRBD2. The CDR3 has 14 amino acids. The germline V gene encodes CDR1 LGHNA and CDR2 YSLEER. V dropped 2 bases and J dropped 10; count of bases not matched to a gene: 7. CDR3 DNA: TGCGCCAGCAGCCAAACGTCTAGCGGGGCCTCGCAGTATTTT. It translates to CASSQTSSGASQYF.

The J gene is TRBJ1-3, the V gene TRBV23-1; D ambiguous. TRBV23-1 is an ORF, and what it does is uncertain. The CDR3 runs 16 residues. Deletions cut 0 bases from V and 4 bases from J, with 13 bases between. CDR3 protein: CASSQSIEVRGNTIYF. The CDR3, as DNA: TGCGCCAGCAGTCAATCGATAGAGGTTAGAGGAAACACCATATATTTT.

The chain uses TRBV30 and TRBJ2-1; the match to TRBD2 covers 7 bases. Losses at the gene ends were 5 bases for V and 4 bases for J; bases not matched to a gene: 8. The CDR3 has 14 amino acids. CDR1 is GTSNPN, CDR2 SVGIG, per germline (reference sequence). For the CDR3, the DNA is TGTGCCTGGTCTCCGCTAGCGGTTTACAATGAGCAGTTCTTC. This codes for CAWSPLAVYNEQFF.

The V call is TRBV21-1, the J call TRBJ2-3; TRBD2 reflects the table's D call only, with no check against the DNA. TRBV21-1 represents a pseudogene. The CDR3 has 15 residues. The CDR3 nucleotides read TGTGCCAGCAGCCGAAGCCTAACGATAGAGGATACGCAGTATTTT. This translates into CASSRSLTIEDTQYF.

In its sample, this clone was seen once. The rearrangement links TRBV29-1 to TRBJ1-6; 9 bases line up with TRBD1. There are 13 residues in the CDR3. Germline CDR1 SQVTM, CDR2 ANQGSEA. J lost 7 bases, V lost 6 bases, and 4 bases had no gene match. CDR3 amino acids: CSVQTGGNSPLHF. The CDR3 DNA follows: TGCAGCGTCCAGACAGGGGGAAATTCACCCCTCCACTTT.

This clone was observed a few times. The chain uses TRBV3-1 (or the pseudogene TRBV3-2) and TRBJ2-1; TRBD1 might be the D (6 bases). Germline values: CDR1 LGHDT, CDR2 YNNKEL (reference sequence). V was pared by 5 bases and J by 14 bases, with 16 bases between. CDR3 length: 12 residues. CDR3 sequence: CASSSVQGGKFF. For the CDR3, the DNA is TGTGCCAGCAGCTCTGTACAGGGTGGGAAGTTCTTC.

J is TRBJ2-5 and V is TRBV7-2, with 11 bases aligning to TRBD2. Germline values: CDR1 SGHTA, CDR2 FQGNSA. The length of the CDR3 is 16 residues. V lost 5 bases, J lost 3 bases, and 8 bases stayed unmatched. The CDR3 DNA reads as TGTGCCAGCAGCCCAGTAGCGGGAGGGAGTGAAGAGACCCAGTACTTC. Translating gives CASSPVAGGSEETQYF.

There are a few counts of this clone. V gene TRBV7-2 combines with J gene TRBJ2-7; D remains unclear. The germline gives CDR1 SGHTA, CDR2 FQGNSA. This CDR3 is 14 amino acids long. Deletions cut 0 bases from V and 1 base from J, with 7 bases between. In nucleotides, the CDR3 is TGTGCCAGCAGCTTAGCGAGCCTTTCCTACGAGCAGTACTTC. This encodes CASSLASLSYEQYF.

The chain has TRBV20-1 and TRBJ2-1; TRBD2 aligns across 11 bases. Germline CDR1 reads DFQATT; CDR2 reads SNEGSKA (reference sequence). The CDR3 contains 18 residues. The junction had 13 bases not matched to a gene; V was cut back by 6 bases and J by 0 bases. CDR3 bases: TGCAGTGCCAGTGCTCCGGGACTAGCGGTAAGCTCCTACAATGAGCAGTTCTTC. It is translated as CSASAPGLAVSSYNEQFF.

The chain joins TRBV28 to TRBJ1-2, with 10 bases that match TRBD1. The CDR3 spans 14 residues. V lost 2 bases to trimming and J lost 8 bases; unmatched junction nucleotides: 5. Per germline, CDR1 MDHEN and CDR2 SYDVKM. The CDR3 DNA reads TGTGCCAGCAGTTTAGGGACAGGGGAGAAAGGCTACACCTTC. Translation: CASSLGTGEKGYTF.

This clone appeared a few times. The CDR3 DNA reads as TGTGCCAGCAGCTCTGACAGGTCCGATAATTCACCCCTCCACTTT. This encodes CASSSDRSDNSPLHF. V gene TRBV7-2 combines with J gene TRBJ1-6, with D tentatively TRBD1 (6 bases). The CDR3 has 15 amino acids. Germline CDR1 reads SGHTA; CDR2 reads FQGNSA. Trimming cost V 4 bases and J 5 bases, with 12 bases left between them. Full variable domain (remainder filled in from reference TRBV7-2 and TRBJ1-6): GAGVSQSPSNKVTEKGKDVELRCDPISGHTALYWYRQSLGQGLEFLIYFQGNSAPDKSGLPSDRFSAERTGGSVSTLTIQRTQQEDSAVYLCASSSDRSDNSPLHFGNGTRLTVT.